One and the same sample provided the 21 T cell receptor beta chains below, sequenced in a study of vaccination effects on CD4 cells after COVID-19. Some clones are missing from TCRdb's copy, which holds only in-frame ones; the method was immunoSEQ multiplex PCR. The sample holds roughly 27,000 clones, approximately 72% seen once. Antigen-specific CD4+ T cells were expanded with viral peptide pools in the ViraFEST assay before sequencing. Once cultured for nine to ten days, the cells underwent separation to obtain CD4+ T cells. In the vaccine recipients, nucleocapsid antibodies were negative and there was no prior SARS-CoV-2 infection. What these receptors recognize is not known. Sequencing used CD4+ T cells from PBMCs cultured with SARS-CoV-2 spike peptides, obtained before COVID-19 vaccination. These TCRs come from a human donor who received a COVID-19 vaccine.

V is TRBV6-5 and J is TRBJ2-3; a weak D match, TRBD2 (5 bases). The length of the CDR3 is 11 residues. Germline CDR1 and CDR2: MNHEY and SVGAGI. Trimming shortened V by 4 bases and J by 8 bases, and 7 bases separated the two germline ends. The CDR3 spells CASSSRGTQYF. DNA of the CDR3: TGTGCCAGCAGTTCCCGGGGTACGCAGTATTTT.

This chain links TRBV7-9 with TRBJ2-7; 7 nucleotides line up with TRBD1. Looked up from germline, CDR1 is SEHNR and CDR2 is FQNEAQ (reference sequence). The CDR3 sequence is 14 residues long. V lost 4 bases and J lost 5; bases outside the gene matches: 8. The CDR3 loop reads CASSSGQVDDEQYF. In DNA, the CDR3 is TGTGCCAGCAGCTCCGGACAGGTTGACGACGAGCAGTACTTC.

This clone has more than one count but fewer than ten. The chain has TRBV4-2 and TRBJ1-2, with 7 bases matching TRBD1. The V segment lost 1 base and the J segment 14 bases; nucleotides outside the gene matches: 10. CDR1 LGHNA and CDR2 YNFKEQ come from the germline V gene. CDR3 length equals 13 residues. This chain's CDR3 is CASSQAGTAPRTF. The CDR3 DNA reads TGTGCCAGCAGCCAAGCCGGGACAGCACCCAGAACCTTC.

The chain uses TRBV5-5 and TRBJ2-7; 8 bases are shared with TRBD2. Germline V CDR1 and CDR2: SGHKS, YYEKEE (reference sequence). The V and J ends lost 2 bases and 2 bases, in that order; junction bases with no gene match: 3. The CDR3 consists of 14 residues. The CDR3 spells CASSFTGGAYEQYF. DNA for the CDR3: TGTGCCAGCAGCTTTACGGGAGGGGCCTACGAGCAGTACTTC.

The chain links TRBV29-1 to TRBJ1-1; D ambiguous. CDR1 SQVTM and CDR2 ANQGSEA come from the germline V gene. The CDR3 extends over 13 amino acids. V was pared by 0 bases and J by 1 base, with 6 bases between. CDR3 sequence (DNA): TGCAGCGTTGAAGAAAACAGGAACACTGAAGCTTTCTTT. Protein: CSVEENRNTEAFF. The entire variable domain, with the rest obtained from reference TRBV29-1 and TRBJ1-1, is as follows: SAVISQKPSRDICQRGTSLTIQCQVDSQVTMMFWYRQQPGQSLTLIATANQGSEATYESGFVIDKFPISRPNLTFSTLTVSNMSPEDSSIYLCSVEENRNTEAFFGQGTRLTVV.

V is TRBV7-2 and J is TRBJ2-3; D possibly uses TRBD1 or TRBD2 (5 bases each). This CDR3 has 16 residues. V gave up 1 base and J gave up 2 bases, with 13 bases separating them. Germline CDR1 and CDR2: SGHTA and FQGNSA. Here the CDR3 reads CASSLDPGRYTDTQYF. The CDR3 bases are TGTGCCAGCAGCTTAGATCCGGGACGGTACACAGATACGCAGTATTTT.

The chain combines TRBV6-5 with TRBJ1-4; TRBD1 matches 7 bases. The CDR3 consists of 15 residues. J lost 0 bases, V lost 6 bases, and 4 bases had no gene match. Germline V gene data show CDR1 as MNHEY and CDR2 as SVGAGI. The CDR3 region is CASRPGGTTNEKLFF. The CDR3 region has the DNA TGTGCCAGCAGGCCAGGGGGGACAACTAATGAAAAACTGTTTTTT.

The rearrangement uses TRBV19 and TRBJ2-7, with D perhaps matching TRBD2 (5 bases). V lost 4 bases to trimming and J lost 0 bases, with 10 bases between them. The CDR3 covers 14 residues. Looked up from germline, CDR1 is LNHDA and CDR2 is SQIVND (reference sequence). The CDR3 DNA follows: TGTGCCAGTAGTAGGGAGAGGAGCTCCTACGAGCAGTACTTC. Translation: CASSRERSSYEQYF.

The chain is built from TRBV5-1 and TRBJ2-3, with D tentatively TRBD1 or TRBD2 (5 bases each). CDR1 is SGHRS, CDR2 YFSETQ, per germline. With 0 bases removed from V and 0 bases from J, the gap between germline ends came to 14 bases. This CDR3 region has 17 residues. In nucleotides, the CDR3 is TGCGCCAGCAGCTTGGCCCCGGGGCGACTCAGCACAGATACGCAGTATTTT. Protein: CASSLAPGRLSTDTQYF.

V gene TRBV14 combines with J gene TRBJ1-5, with 9 bases identical to TRBD1. Germline V gene sequence: CDR1 SGHDN, CDR2 FVKESK. This CDR3 comprises 17 residues. With 2 bases clipped from V and 5 bases from J, the junction kept 10 bases outside the gene matches. CDR3 DNA sequence: TGTGCCAGCAGCCAATTGGGAACGGGACAGGGTCATCAGCCCCAGCATTTT. Translation gives CASSQLGTGQGHQPQHF.

V and J are TRBV29-1 and TRBJ2-3, with 8 bases lining up with TRBD1. Germline V gene lookup returns CDR1 SQVTM and CDR2 ANQGSEA. The CDR3 spans 15 residues. V was pared by 4 bases and J by 2 bases, with 8 bases of the junction left unmatched. The CDR3 sequence: CSVGVGQGTTDTQYF. The CDR3 DNA follows: TGCAGCGTTGGAGTTGGACAGGGCACCACAGATACGCAGTATTTT.

The count of this clone is one. CDR3 region: CASSDYSGGNTGELFF. In nucleotides, the CDR3 is TGTGCCAGCAGCGATTACTCGGGGGGTAACACCGGGGAGCTGTTTTTT. This rearrangement joins TRBV12-1 to TRBJ2-2; the table's D call, TRBD2, was not checked against the DNA. TRBV12-1 is designated a pseudogene. CDR3 length: 16 residues.

The V and J genes are TRBV6-4 and TRBJ2-2; 7 bases fit TRBD2. Germline trimming cut 2 bases from V and 1 base from J; bases unmatched to any gene: 1. Germline CDR1 is MRHNA and CDR2 is SNTAGT. The CDR3 length is 15 residues. DNA of the CDR3: TGTGCCAGCAGTGACGCTAGCGGGAACACCGGGGAGCTGTTTTTT. It yields the protein CASSDASGNTGELFF.

This clone has just a few counts. This chain joins TRBV19 and TRBJ2-7; 9 nucleotides match TRBD1. The CDR3 totals 16 residues. Trimming cost V 4 bases and J 2 bases; bases outside gene matches: 9. Germline values: CDR1 LNHDA, CDR2 SQIVND (reference sequence). CDR3 amino acids: CASSRSGQGPAYEQYF. The CDR3, as DNA: TGTGCCAGTAGTAGGTCGGGACAGGGCCCTGCCTACGAGCAGTACTTC.

The rearrangement uses TRBV10-3 and TRBJ2-7; 8 bases agree with TRBD2. Losses at the gene ends were 7 bases for V and 3 bases for J; bases not matched to a gene: 5. Germline CDR1 and CDR2: ENHRY and SYGVKD. This CDR3 spans 13 amino acids. The CDR3 nucleotides read TGTGCCATCACCGACACTAGCGGCTACGAGCAGTACTTC. Protein product: CAITDTSGYEQYF.

This chain connects TRBV7-7 to TRBJ2-1; D is unclear. The germline V gene encodes CDR1 SSHAT and CDR2 FNYEAQ (reference sequence). The CDR3 length is 16 residues. Trimming shortened V by 1 base and J by 0 bases, and 10 bases separated the two germline ends. The chain's CDR3 is CASSLGRTVSYNEQFF. CDR3 coding DNA: TGTGCCAGCAGCTTAGGTAGGACGGTCTCCTACAATGAGCAGTTCTTC.

A few counts support this clone. The chain has TRBV4-1 and TRBJ1-4, with D possibly matching TRBD1 (5 bases). The CDR3 consists of 14 residues. V was cut by 4 bases and J by 7 bases, with 13 bases left in between. Germline lookup yields CDR1 MGHRA and CDR2 YSYEKL. The CDR3 spells CASSPRDSTEKLFF. As DNA, the CDR3 is TGCGCCAGCAGCCCCAGGGACTCTACTGAAAAACTGTTTTTT.

The genes are TRBV10-1 and TRBJ2-3; D unclear. Germline CDR1 is WNHNN and CDR2 is SYGVQD (reference sequence). Trimming shortened V by 5 bases and J by 2 bases, and 14 bases separated the two germline ends. The CDR3 spans 15 residues. The CDR3 region is CASSPPASPTDTQYF. For the CDR3, the DNA is TGCGCCAGCAGTCCCCCAGCGTCCCCCACAGATACGCAGTATTTT.

The J gene is TRBJ2-1, the V gene TRBV24-1; D not certain. This CDR3 region has 11 residues. Trimming removed 4 bases at V and 7 bases at J, with 4 bases between. Looked up from germline, CDR1 is KGHDR and CDR2 is SFDVKD. CDR3 residues: CATSDRNEQFF. Here the CDR3 DNA reads TGTGCCACCAGTGACCGTAATGAGCAGTTCTTC.

The rearrangement joins TRBV18 to TRBJ1-5, with a tentative D call TRBD1 (5 bases). Trimming took 5 bases from V and 3 from J, leaving 14 bases between them. CDR1 and CDR2 (germline): KGHSH, LQKENI. This CDR3 spans 15 amino acids. The CDR3 is CASSGDSLSNQPQHF. In DNA form, the CDR3 reads TGTGCCAGCTCAGGGGACTCCCTCTCCAATCAGCCCCAGCATTTT.

The gene calls are TRBV25-1 and TRBJ2-7; D may correspond to TRBD1 or TRBD2 (7 bases each). Looked up from germline, CDR1 is MGHDK and CDR2 is SYGVNS. The length of the CDR3 is 13 residues. Trimming stripped 8 bases from V and 2 bases from J, with 13 bases between. DNA of the CDR3: TGTGCCAGCCAGCAGGGGGGGGCCTACGAGCAGTACTTC. The encoded protein is CASQQGGAYEQYF.